The 22 T cell receptor beta chains given below trace back to one sample, sequenced in a study of cytomegalovirus exposure and HLA in healthy donors. Assay: immunoSEQ multiplex PCR; the TCRdb copy retains only in-frame clones and omits some. Among about 90,000 clones listed, almost 85% were seen once. The sample was PBMCs. The receptors derive from a woman in her late teens or twenties in good health and CMV-seropositive.

This clone was seen once. The chain recombines TRBV10-3 with TRBJ1-5, with D perhaps matching TRBD1 (6 bases). The CDR3 is 14 residues long. V lost 6 bases, J lost 5 bases, and 14 bases lay in between. The germline gives CDR1 ENHRY, CDR2 SYGVKD. CDR3 sequence: CAISRTDEYQPQHF. The DNA for the CDR3 is TGTGCCATCAGCCGGACAGACGAGTATCAGCCCCAGCATTTT.

The gene calls are TRBV28 and TRBJ2-7; D possibly corresponds to TRBD2 (5 bases). The CDR3 covers 14 residues. Trimming cost V 3 bases and J 2 bases, with 11 bases left between them. CDR1 and CDR2 (germline): MDHEN, SYDVKM. CDR3 coding DNA: TGTGCCAGCAGTTTGCCCGGGAATACCTACGAGCAGTACTTC. Protein: CASSLPGNTYEQYF.

The V call is TRBV5-1, the J call TRBJ2-7, with D possibly TRBD1 on 6 matching bases. Germline loops: CDR1 SGHRS, CDR2 YFSETQ. The CDR3 covers 15 residues. The V and J ends lost 4 bases and 5 bases respectively, with 19 bases between them. The CDR3 is CASSPGVGAQNEQYF. The CDR3 DNA follows: TGCGCCAGCAGCCCTGGGGTGGGGGCGCAGAACGAGCAGTACTTC. The entire variable domain, with the rest obtained from reference TRBV5-1 and TRBJ2-7, is as follows: KAGVTQTPRYLIKTRGQQVTLSCSPISGHRSVSWYQQTPGQGLQFLFEYFSETQRNKGNFPGRFSGRQFSNSRSEMNVSTLELGDSALYLCASSPGVGAQNEQYFGPGTRLTVT.

The chain couples TRBV25-1 to TRBJ2-1; TRBD2 matches 12 bases. The germline gives CDR1 MGHDK, CDR2 SYGVNS. This CDR3 spans 16 amino acids. V trimming: 3 bases; J trimming: 4 bases; junction bases outside the gene matches: 4. This CDR3 is CASSEASGGGYNEQFF. In DNA, the CDR3 is TGTGCCAGCAGTGAGGCTAGCGGGGGGGGTTACAATGAGCAGTTCTTC.

The genes are TRBV28 and TRBJ1-2; possible D gene TRBD1, 6 bases. The CDR3 is 16 residues long. V lost 6 bases, J lost 7 bases, and 24 bases lay in between. Germline V gives CDR1 MDHEN, CDR2 SYDVKM. CDR3 nucleotides: TGTGCCAGCAGCTTAGCGCAAGATAGGGGGTGGGGTGGCTACACCTTC. Protein product: CASSLAQDRGWGGYTF.

The V and J genes are TRBV9 and TRBJ2-5; D gene ambiguous. V gave up 0 bases and J gave up 11 bases, with 14 bases separating them. CDR3 length: 13 amino acids. From germline, CDR1 is SGDLS and CDR2 YYNGEE. CDR3: CASSVDGQTVQYF. The CDR3 nucleotides are TGTGCCAGCAGCGTAGATGGGCAGACGGTGCAGTACTTC.

V and J are TRBV29-1 and TRBJ1-2; 7 bases are a match to TRBD1. This CDR3 has 11 residues. Losses at the gene ends were 6 bases for V and 3 bases for J; bases not matched to a gene: 1. Germline V gives CDR1 SQVTM, CDR2 ANQGSEA. CDR3 loop: CSVDRDYGYTF. DNA of the CDR3: TGCAGCGTAGACAGGGACTATGGCTACACCTTC. The variable domain in full, completed from reference TRBV29-1 and TRBJ1-2, reads SAVISQKPSRDICQRGTSLTIQCQVDSQVTMMFWYRQQPGQSLTLIATANQGSEATYESGFVIDKFPISRPNLTFSTLTVSNMSPEDSSIYLCSVDRDYGYTFGSGTRLTVV.

This chain links TRBV7-3 with TRBJ2-7, with 10 positions matching TRBD1. The germline V gene encodes CDR1 SGHTA and CDR2 FQGTGA. CDR3 length equals 16 residues. Germline trimming cut 5 bases from V and 7 bases from J; bases unmatched to any gene: 14. CDR3 DNA: TGTGCCAGCAGCGCCTACGGGACAGGGGACTTGGTTGAGCAGTACTTC. Protein: CASSAYGTGDLVEQYF. Drawing the rest from reference TRBV7-3 and TRBJ2-7, the complete variable domain is GAGVSQTPSNKVTEKGKYVELRCDPISGHTALYWYRQSLGQGPEFLIYFQGTGAADDSGLPNDRFFAVRPEGSVSTLKIQRTERGDSAVYLCASSAYGTGDLVEQYFGPGTRLTVT.

This chain links TRBV5-6 with TRBJ1-2, with no clear D. V lost 2 bases and J 8 bases, leaving 13 bases between the germline ends. Per the germline V gene, CDR1 is SGHDT and CDR2 is YYEEEE. The CDR3 spans 13 residues. CDR3 sequence reads: CASSLERTGGYTF. The CDR3 coding sequence is TGTGCCAGCAGCTTAGAACGGACGGGAGGCTACACCTTC.

A single count supports this clone. Here the CDR3 reads CASSYGTGFGSPLHF. CDR3 coding DNA: TGTGCCAGCAGTTACGGGACAGGGTTCGGTTCACCCCTCCACTTT. The J gene is TRBJ1-6, the V gene TRBV6-5; 9 nucleotides align to TRBD1. Germline V gene sequence: CDR1 MNHEY, CDR2 SVGAGI. The CDR3 runs 15 residues. The V segment lost 2 bases and the J segment 9 bases; nucleotides outside the gene matches: 5.

This chain connects TRBV6-5 to TRBJ2-5; TRBD1 matches 8 bases. In germline, CDR1 is MNHEY, CDR2 SVGAGI. The CDR3 loop spans 14 amino acids. V lost 4 bases and J lost 5; bases outside the gene matches: 6. CDR3 loop: CASSWGTGTETQYF. The CDR3 DNA is TGTGCCAGCAGTTGGGGGACAGGCACGGAGACCCAGTACTTC.

The J gene is TRBJ2-7, the V gene TRBV6-6, with D uncertain. Germline V gene data show CDR1 as MNHNY and CDR2 as SVGAGI (reference sequence). The length of the CDR3 is 15 residues. Trimming pared 10 bases from V and 2 bases from J, leaving 21 bases between. CDR3 nucleotide sequence: TGTGCCACCAAATGGGCAGCAGGTTTCGCCTACGAGCAGTACTTC. Translating it yields CATKWAAGFAYEQYF.

The rearrangement joins TRBV9 to TRBJ2-7; TRBD2 agrees at 7 bases. Trimming removed 4 bases from V and 3 bases from J; junction bases left unmatched: 7. Germline lookup yields CDR1 SGDLS and CDR2 YYNGEE. CDR3 length: 14 residues. As DNA, the CDR3 is TGTGCCAGCAGCTCCCCGGGAGGCTTCTACGAGCAGTACTTC. It yields the protein CASSSPGGFYEQYF.

The chain employs TRBV10-3 and TRBJ1-2; no firm D call. This CDR3 contains 12 residues. With 6 bases removed from V and 8 bases from J, the gap between germline ends came to 13 bases. Germline CDR1 is ENHRY and CDR2 is SYGVKD. The CDR3 DNA is TGTGCCATCAGGGATGACAATATCGGCTACACCTTC. This sequence encodes CAIRDDNIGYTF.

The V gene is TRBV27, the J gene TRBJ2-7; TRBD1 agrees at 7 bases. CDR3 length: 14 residues. J lost 6 bases, V lost 6 bases, and 11 bases had no gene match. In germline, CDR1 is MNHEY, CDR2 SMNVEV (reference sequence). CDR3 loop: CASRLDRAVGEQYF. The CDR3 DNA sequence: TGTGCCAGCAGGCTTGACAGGGCCGTCGGCGAGCAGTACTTC.

The chain links TRBV19 to TRBJ2-7; 7 bases align to TRBD1. The germline V gene encodes CDR1 LNHDA and CDR2 SQIVND (reference sequence). Trimming took 3 bases from V and 3 from J; bases not matched to a gene: 5. The CDR3 loop spans 14 amino acids. CDR3 nucleotide sequence: TGTGCCAGTAGTATGGCAGGGGGAAACTACGAGCAGTACTTC. Its translation: CASSMAGGNYEQYF.

V usage is TRBV6-5 and J usage is TRBJ2-7, with D tentatively TRBD2 (7 bases). V lost 2 bases to trimming and J lost 2 bases, with 13 bases between them. Germline V CDR1 and CDR2: MNHEY, SVGAGI. The CDR3 contains 15 residues. DNA for the CDR3: TGTGCCAGCAGTTACAGGGGGACTATCCCCTACGAGCAGTACTTC. Translating it yields CASSYRGTIPYEQYF.

This chain joins TRBV5-3 and TRBJ2-1; TRBD2 matches 8 bases. TRBV5-3 is sorted into the ORF group, with uncertain function. Germline trimming cut 4 bases from V and 10 bases from J; bases unmatched to any gene: 10. This CDR3 comprises 14 residues. CDR3 loop: CARSPRLAPSEQFF. In DNA, the CDR3 is TGTGCCAGAAGCCCTCGACTAGCGCCCTCCGAGCAGTTCTTC.

The chain couples TRBV27 to TRBJ2-2; 9 positions match TRBD2. V gave up 3 bases and J gave up 0 bases; unmatched junction bases: 8. The CDR3 runs to 18 residues. CDR1 is MNHEY, CDR2 SMNVEV, per germline (reference sequence). For the CDR3, the DNA is TGTGCCAGCAGTTTCCTCGGACTAGCGCCCGCGAACACCGGGGAGCTGTTTTTT. The encoded protein is CASSFLGLAPANTGELFF.

The rearrangement links TRBV30 to TRBJ2-5; the match to TRBD2 covers 7 bases. CDR1 GTSNPN and CDR2 SVGIG come from the germline V gene (reference sequence). This CDR3 is built from 14 residues. V lost 3 bases and J lost 6; bases outside the gene matches: 10. The CDR3 loop reads CAWSYRQRGKTQYF. The CDR3 DNA is TGTGCCTGGAGCTACCGTCAGCGGGGAAAGACCCAGTACTTC.

In its sample, this clone was seen once. The chain is built from TRBV19 and TRBJ2-5, with a possible D match to TRBD2 (5 bases). Looked up from germline, CDR1 is LNHDA and CDR2 is SQIVND (reference sequence). This CDR3 has 16 residues. V dropped 5 bases and J dropped 1 base, with 17 bases sitting between them. The CDR3 spells CASSAAHSRGQETQYF. CDR3 coding DNA: TGTGCCAGTAGTGCGGCTCACTCTCGGGGCCAAGAGACCCAGTACTTC.

The V and J genes are TRBV4-2 and TRBJ2-1; 7 nucleotides agree with TRBD1. CDR3 length equals 13 residues. Germline assignment: CDR1 LGHNA and CDR2 YNFKEQ. Trimming at V came to 3 bases and at J to 13 bases, leaving 9 bases not matched to a gene. CDR3 sequence (DNA): TGTGCCAGCAGCCATTCTAAGGGGGCCCACCAGTTCTTC. Its protein is CASSHSKGAHQFF.